These T cell receptor beta chains were read from a single sample in a study of blood T cells in healthy people across ages. TCRdb redid the calling of the 5' RACE reads with MiXCR, one entry per CDR3 protein. The sample contains roughly 1.7 million distinct CDR3 sequences, around 36% of which appear only once. Sequenced material: blood. The receptors derive from a woman in her thirties in good health. Each CDR3 is given with its conserved first and last residue. D genes are given only for firm matches.

>TRBV7-9|TRBD2|TRBJ2-5
CASSPLTSGRAKETQYF
>TRBV9|-|TRBJ2-3
CASSVATRGGPSIGDTQYF
>TRBV6-1|TRBD2|TRBJ2-5
CASNFGGGAETQYF
>TRBV20-1|-|TRBJ2-1
CSAREGVNEQFF
>TRBV20-1|-|TRBJ2-7
CSARGGGGPYEQYF
>TRBV28|-|TRBJ2-3
CASSLVQGDTQYF
>TRBV11-2|-|TRBJ1-2
CAGSWWGSNNYGYTF
>TRBV15|TRBD2|TRBJ2-3
CATSVGLVVDTQYF
>TRBV20-1|TRBD2|TRBJ2-3
CSARGRSGRASTDTQYF
>TRBV5-4|-|TRBJ2-7
CASSLPEKDEQYF
>TRBV7-9|-|TRBJ1-2
CASSSADYYGYTF
>TRBV20-1|-|TRBJ2-5
CSTSWGPQETQYF
>TRBV7-2|-|TRBJ2-1
CASSLRVGRVTSYNEQFF
>TRBV12-5|-|TRBJ2-1
CASGSPLTDNEQFF
>TRBV6-1|TRBD1|TRBJ2-5
CASRNRGKLETQYF
>TRBV3-1|TRBD1|TRBJ2-5
CASSQERTGRETQYF
>TRBV15|-|TRBJ1-5
CATSNPRANQPQHF
>TRBV12-3/TRBV12-4|-|TRBJ1-2
CASSSDPLLDYGYTF
>TRBV4-1|-|TRBJ2-4
CASSQAQGTGQNLAKNTQYF
>TRBV5-1|-|TRBJ2-5
CASRETSYEGTQYF
>TRBV29-1|-|TRBJ2-3
CSVVQGTDTQYF
>TRBV6-1|TRBD1|TRBJ1-2
CASSETRDREGRRNYGYTF
>TRBV7-2|-|TRBJ2-6
CASTKGDGADVLTF
>TRBV3-1|TRBD1|TRBJ1-4
CASSLISGTGNEKLFF
>TRBV20-1|TRBD2|TRBJ2-1
CSARLAGGPHEQFF